The 17 T cell receptor beta chains below come from one sample, sequenced in a study of blood T cells in healthy people across ages (dated by TCRdb to between 2014 and 2016). Preparation of the library involved 5' RACE. TCRdb names Illumina HiSeq 2500 as the instrument used. A second PCR of roughly 7 to 11 cycles was performed with a sample-barcoded 5' primer and a J-beta primer mix. Through fastp at Q25 and MiXCR, TCRdb rebuilt clones from the public reads, retaining in-frame beta chains. Under each unique CDR3 protein, matching rows form one entry showing the most common genes and DNA. Present in this sample are some 550,000 distinct CDR3 sequences, roughly 48% of which were seen just once. Around 24% of the sample goes to the ten largest clones. The sequenced material came from blood. These receptors were taken from a man at least 80 years old in good health.

The V and J genes are TRBV29-1 and TRBJ1-1, with 9 bases that match TRBD1. Germline lookup yields CDR1 SQVTM and CDR2 ANQGSEA. V shed 7 bases, J shed 6 bases, and the junction held 6 bases outside the gene matches. CDR3 length: 12 residues. The CDR3 loop reads CSAGQGLAEAFF. Here the CDR3 DNA reads TGCAGCGCTGGACAGGGGCTCGCTGAAGCTTTCTTT.

The chain links TRBV20-1 to TRBJ2-3, with D tentatively TRBD1 (5 bases). The CDR3 is made up of 16 amino acids. Germline CDR1 is DFQATT and CDR2 is SNEGSKA (reference sequence). V was cut by 1 base and J by 4 bases, with 18 bases left in between. The CDR3, as DNA: TGCAGTGCTAGAGCTCTTACAGGCGGAACCCCAGATACGCAGTATTTT. Amino acids: CSARALTGGTPDTQYF.

This chain connects TRBV20-1 to TRBJ2-3; a weak D match, TRBD1 (5 bases). Trimming removed 1 base at V and 1 base at J, with 12 bases between. The germline gives CDR1 DFQATT, CDR2 SNEGSKA (reference sequence). The CDR3 is made up of 15 amino acids. CDR3 bases: TGCAGTGCTAGAGTCGACAGATACGGCACAGATACGCAGTATTTT. It yields the protein CSARVDRYGTDTQYF.

V usage is TRBV7-2 and J usage is TRBJ1-2; 10 nucleotides line up with TRBD1. Trimming removed 0 bases from V and 8 bases from J; junction bases left unmatched: 9. Germline V lookup: CDR1 SGHTA, CDR2 FQGNSA. The length of the CDR3 is 16 residues. The CDR3 bases are TGTGCCAGCAGCTTAGCGCCTCGAGACAGGGGGCGAGGCTACACCTTC. It translates to CASSLAPRDRGRGYTF. The full variable domain, completed using reference TRBV7-2 and TRBJ1-2, is GAGVSQSPSNKVTEKGKDVELRCDPISGHTALYWYRQSLGQGLEFLIYFQGNSAPDKSGLPSDRFSAERTGGSVSTLTIQRTQQEDSAVYLCASSLAPRDRGRGYTFGSGTRLTVV.

The chain combines TRBV2 with TRBJ1-1; D remains ambiguous. V shed 8 bases and J shed 0 bases, with 13 bases lying between them. The V gene's germline CDR1 is SNHLY and CDR2 FYNNEI. The length of the CDR3 is 14 residues. CDR3 DNA: TGTGCCAGCCGGGTAGGACTGTTGAACACTGAAGCTTTCTTT. Its translation is CASRVGLLNTEAFF.

On this clonotype itself: At one boundary the junction diverges from the germline segment, which might be a read error. The V call is TRBV7-2, the J call TRBJ2-6, with D unclear. The CDR3 length is 15 residues. Germline loops: CDR1 SGHTA, CDR2 FQGNSA. The CDR3 spells CASCLVVTGANVLTF. The CDR3 DNA reads TGTGCCAGCTGCTTAGTGGTTACTGGGGCCAACGTCCTGACTTTC.

This chain connects TRBV6-5 to TRBJ2-3; TRBD2 is a possible D gene (5 bases). Germline loops: CDR1 MNHEY, CDR2 SVGAGI. This CDR3 region has 15 residues. V shed 0 bases and J shed 7 bases, with 14 bases lying between them. The CDR3 DNA follows: TGTGCCAGCAGTTACTCGGGTCGGGGTGGGAATACGCAGTATTTT. The encoded protein is CASSYSGRGGNTQYF.

A few counts support this clonotype. The chain is built from TRBV29-1 and TRBJ1-2; a possible D gene is TRBD1 (5 bases). This CDR3 is 15 amino acids long. Trimming took off 6 bases at V and 1 base at J, with 18 bases between the two ends. Germline assignment: CDR1 SQVTM and CDR2 ANQGSEA. The CDR3 loop reads CSVPLGASFNYGYTF. The CDR3 DNA sequence: TGCAGCGTCCCCCTAGGGGCCAGTTTTAACTATGGCTACACCTTC.

The chain links TRBV12-3 or TRBV12-4 to TRBJ2-4, with D unclear. Trimming pared 3 bases from V and 1 base from J, leaving 13 bases between. CDR3 length equals 16 residues. CDR3 coding DNA: TGTGCCAGCAGTTTCTATCCTCGATGGGCCAAAAACATTCAGTACTTC. Its protein product is CASSFYPRWAKNIQYF.

This clonotype came up many times. J is TRBJ1-4 and V is TRBV6-6; D is perhaps TRBD1 (5 bases). CDR1 and CDR2 (germline): MNHNY, SVGAGI (reference sequence). The CDR3 length is 14 residues. Trimming shortened V by 2 bases and J by 8 bases, and 12 bases separated the two germline ends. CDR3 region: CASSYGRQIEKLFF. The CDR3 DNA reads as TGTGCCAGCAGTTACGGTAGACAGATCGAAAAACTGTTTTTT.

The chain links TRBV5-1 to TRBJ2-5, with 10 bases fitting TRBD1. The CDR3 is 18 amino acids. The trim removed 2 bases at V and 2 bases at J, leaving 12 bases unmatched. Per germline, CDR1 SGHRS and CDR2 YFSETQ. The CDR3 DNA is TGCGCCAGCAGCTTCCCACCCGCGACAGGGGGCCATCAAGAGACCCAGTACTTC. Encoded protein: CASSFPPATGGHQETQYF.

On this clonotype itself: A much bigger clone sits one base away, suggesting this may be a read error. The V and J genes are TRBV2 and TRBJ2-1; a possible D gene is TRBD2 (6 bases). The CDR3 is 13 amino acids. CDR1 is SNHLY and CDR2 is FYNNEI in the germline V gene. CDR3 in DNA: TGTGCCAGCAGGGAGGGGTTAAACAAGGAGCAGTTCTTC. Amino acid sequence: CASREGLNKEQFF. The complete variable domain, with remaining parts taken from reference TRBV2 and TRBJ2-1, reads EPEVTQTPSHQVTQMGQEVILRCVPISNHLYFYWYRQILGQKVEFLVSFYNNEISEKSEIFDDQFSVERPDGSNFTLKIRSTKLEDSAMYFCASREGLNKEQFFGPGTRLTVL.

This chain links TRBV7-9 with TRBJ1-5, with D hard to call. Trimming pared 4 bases from V and 4 bases from J, leaving 11 bases between. Germline CDR1 is SEHNR and CDR2 is FQNEAQ (reference sequence). The CDR3 is 14 residues long. In nucleotides, the CDR3 is TGTGCCAGCAGCTCGGAGACGGAGAATCAGCCCCAGCATTTT. It translates to CASSSETENQPQHF. The whole variable domain, remainder taken from reference TRBV7-9 and TRBJ1-5, is DTGVSQNPRHKITKRGQNVTFRCDPISEHNRLYWYRQTLGQGPEFLTYFQNEAQLEKSRLLSDRFSAERPKGSFSTLEIQRTEQGDSAMYLCASSSETENQPQHFGDGTRLSIL.

This clonotype was detected only a few times. V gene TRBV21-1 combines with J gene TRBJ2-7. TRBV21-1 is a pseudogene locus. This CDR3 comprises 15 residues. CDR3 sequence reads: CASSKRVTFSYEQYF. The CDR3 coding sequence is TGTGCCAGCAGCAAAAGGGTGACATTCTCCTACGAGCAGTACTTC.

This clonotype was detected a few times. This chain links TRBV20-1 with TRBJ2-5, with 10 bases aligning to TRBD2. The J call may be incorrect, as the DNA end agrees better with TRBJ2-7. The CDR3 has 14 residues. The germline CDR1 and CDR2 sequences are DFQATT and SNEGSKA (reference sequence). This CDR3 is CSARPLAGINEQYF. CDR3 coding DNA: TGCAGTGCTAGGCCACTAGCGGGAATCAACGAGCAGTACTTC.

Details on this clonotype: An end of the junction differs from the germline gene, which may be a read error. The rearrangement joins TRBV7-2 to TRBJ1-2; 12 bases are a match to TRBD1. Germline values: CDR1 SGHTA, CDR2 FQGNSA. CDR3 size: 17 residues. The CDR3 DNA sequence: TGTGCCAGCAGCTCGACCGCCGGGACAGGGGGCTCAAGGGGCTACACCTTT. Protein: CASSSTAGTGGSRGYTF. Based on the CDR3 plus reference TRBV7-2 and TRBJ1-2, the full variable domain is GAGVSQSPSNKVTEKGKDVELRCDPISGHTALYWYRQSLGQGLEFLIYFQGNSAPDKSGLPSDRFSAERTGGSVSTLTIQRTQQEDSAVYLCASSSTAGTGGSRGYTFGSGTRLTVV.

This clonotype was counted between two and nine times. The V gene is TRBV7-2, the J gene TRBJ2-3; TRBD1 is a possible D gene (6 bases). Germline values: CDR1 SGHTA, CDR2 FQGNSA. V was pared by 6 bases and J by 2 bases, with 9 bases between. The CDR3 runs to 13 residues. CDR3 sequence (DNA): TGTGCCAGCAGAGGGGGTCCCACAGATACGCAGTATTTT. This translates into CASRGGPTDTQYF.